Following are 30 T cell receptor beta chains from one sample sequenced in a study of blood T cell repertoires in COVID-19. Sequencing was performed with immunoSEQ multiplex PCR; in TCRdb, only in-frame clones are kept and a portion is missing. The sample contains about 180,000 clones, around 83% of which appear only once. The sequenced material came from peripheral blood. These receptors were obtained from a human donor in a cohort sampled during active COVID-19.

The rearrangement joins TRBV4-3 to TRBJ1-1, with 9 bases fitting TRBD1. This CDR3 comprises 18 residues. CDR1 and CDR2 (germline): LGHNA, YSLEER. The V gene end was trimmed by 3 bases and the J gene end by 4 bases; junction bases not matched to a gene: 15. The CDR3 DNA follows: TGCGCCAGCAGCCATCCTAGGTTGGGACAGGGATGGAGCACTGAAGCTTTCTTT. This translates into CASSHPRLGQGWSTEAFF.

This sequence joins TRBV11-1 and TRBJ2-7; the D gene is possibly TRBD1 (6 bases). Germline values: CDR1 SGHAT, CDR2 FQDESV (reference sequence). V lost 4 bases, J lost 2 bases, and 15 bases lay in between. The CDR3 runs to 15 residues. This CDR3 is CASSSGAWSPYEQYF. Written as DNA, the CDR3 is TGTGCCAGCAGCTCAGGGGCGTGGTCCCCCTACGAGCAGTACTTC.

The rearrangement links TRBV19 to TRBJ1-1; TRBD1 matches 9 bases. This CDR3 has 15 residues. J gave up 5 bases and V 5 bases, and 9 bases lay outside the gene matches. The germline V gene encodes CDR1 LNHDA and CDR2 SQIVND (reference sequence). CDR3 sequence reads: CASSSGTGIETEAFF. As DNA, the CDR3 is TGTGCCAGTAGTTCAGGGACAGGGATAGAAACTGAAGCTTTCTTT.

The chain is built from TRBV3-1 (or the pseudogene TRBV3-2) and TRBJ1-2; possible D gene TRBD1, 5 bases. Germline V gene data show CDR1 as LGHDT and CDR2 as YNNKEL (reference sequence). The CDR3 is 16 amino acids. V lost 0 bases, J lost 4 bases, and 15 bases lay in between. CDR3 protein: CASSQDWTTGGYGYTF. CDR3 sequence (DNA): TGTGCCAGCAGCCAAGACTGGACGACGGGGGGCTATGGCTACACCTTC.

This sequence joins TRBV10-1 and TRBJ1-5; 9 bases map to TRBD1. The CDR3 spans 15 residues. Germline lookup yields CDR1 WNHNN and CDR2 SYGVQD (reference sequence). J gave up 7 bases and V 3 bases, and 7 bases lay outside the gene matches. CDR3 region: CASSDWTGECQPQHF. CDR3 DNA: TGCGCCAGCAGTGATTGGACAGGGGAGTGCCAGCCCCAGCATTTT.

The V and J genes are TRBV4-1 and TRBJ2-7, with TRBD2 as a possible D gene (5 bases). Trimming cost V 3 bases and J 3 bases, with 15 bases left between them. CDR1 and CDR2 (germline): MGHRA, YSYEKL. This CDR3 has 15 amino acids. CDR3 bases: TGCGCCAGCAGCCACCTCCCCGGGGAACACTACGAGCAGTACTTC. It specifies CASSHLPGEHYEQYF.

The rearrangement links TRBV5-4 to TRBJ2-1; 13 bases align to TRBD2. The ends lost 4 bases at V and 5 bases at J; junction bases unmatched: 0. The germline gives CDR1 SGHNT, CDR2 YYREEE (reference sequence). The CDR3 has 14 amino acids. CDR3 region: CASSGTSGDNEQFF. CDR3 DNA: TGTGCCAGCAGCGGGACTAGCGGGGACAATGAGCAGTTCTTC.

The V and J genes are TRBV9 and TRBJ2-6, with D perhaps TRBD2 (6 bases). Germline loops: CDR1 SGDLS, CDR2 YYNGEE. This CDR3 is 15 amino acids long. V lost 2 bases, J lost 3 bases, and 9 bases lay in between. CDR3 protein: CASSVGGVGANVLTF. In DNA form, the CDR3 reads TGTGCCAGCAGCGTTGGCGGGGTTGGGGCCAACGTCCTGACTTTC. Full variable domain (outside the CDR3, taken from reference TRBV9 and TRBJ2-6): DSGVTQTPKHLITATGQRVTLRCSPRSGDLSVYWYQQSLDQGLQFLIQYYNGEERAKGNILERFSAQQFPDLHSELNLSSLELGDSALYFCASSVGGVGANVLTFGAGSRLTVL.

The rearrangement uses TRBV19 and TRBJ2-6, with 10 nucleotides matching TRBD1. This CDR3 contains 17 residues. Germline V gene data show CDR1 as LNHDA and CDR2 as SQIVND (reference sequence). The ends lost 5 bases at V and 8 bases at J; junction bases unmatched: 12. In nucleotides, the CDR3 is TGTGCCAGTAGTCCACAAGGGACAGGGGTCTTGACCAACGTCCTGACTTTC. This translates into CASSPQGTGVLTNVLTF. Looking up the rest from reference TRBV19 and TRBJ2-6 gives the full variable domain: DGGITQSPKYLFRKEGQNVTLSCEQNLNHDAMYWYRQDPGQGLRLIYYSQIVNDFQKGDIAEGYSVSREKKESFPLTVTSAQKNPTAFYLCASSPQGTGVLTNVLTFGAGSRLTVL.

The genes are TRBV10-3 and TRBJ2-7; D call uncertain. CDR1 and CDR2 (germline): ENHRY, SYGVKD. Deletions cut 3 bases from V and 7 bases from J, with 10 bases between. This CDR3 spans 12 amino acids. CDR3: CAISDSKWEQYF. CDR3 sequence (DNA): TGTGCCATCAGTGACAGTAAGTGGGAGCAGTACTTC.

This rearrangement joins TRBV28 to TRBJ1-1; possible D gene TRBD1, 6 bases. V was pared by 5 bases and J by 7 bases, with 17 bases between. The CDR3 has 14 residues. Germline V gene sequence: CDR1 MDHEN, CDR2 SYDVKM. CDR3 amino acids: CASSPITAGVEAFF. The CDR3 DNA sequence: TGTGCCAGCAGTCCTATCACCGCAGGGGTTGAAGCTTTCTTT.

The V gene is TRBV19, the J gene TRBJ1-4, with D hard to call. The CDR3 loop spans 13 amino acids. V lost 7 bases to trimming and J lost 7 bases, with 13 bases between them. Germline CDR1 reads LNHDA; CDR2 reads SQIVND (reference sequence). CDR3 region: CASTPHGVEKLFF. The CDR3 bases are TGTGCCAGTACACCCCACGGGGTTGAAAAACTGTTTTTT.

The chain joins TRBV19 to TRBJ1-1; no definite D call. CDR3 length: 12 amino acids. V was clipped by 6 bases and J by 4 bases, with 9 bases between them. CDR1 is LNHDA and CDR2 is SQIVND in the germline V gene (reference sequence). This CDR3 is CASRIGGTEAFF. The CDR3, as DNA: TGTGCCAGTAGGATTGGAGGCACTGAAGCTTTCTTT.

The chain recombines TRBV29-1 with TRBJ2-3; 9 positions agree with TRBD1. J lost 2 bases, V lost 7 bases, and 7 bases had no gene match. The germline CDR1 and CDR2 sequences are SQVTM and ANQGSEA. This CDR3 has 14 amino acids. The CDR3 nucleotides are TGCAGCGCCGAGGGGGACAGGGACACAGATACGCAGTATTTT. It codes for CSAEGDRDTDTQYF.

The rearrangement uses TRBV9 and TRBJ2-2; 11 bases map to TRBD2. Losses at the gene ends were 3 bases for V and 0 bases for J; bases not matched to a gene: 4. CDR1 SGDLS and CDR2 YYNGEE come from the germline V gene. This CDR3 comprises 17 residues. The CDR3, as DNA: TGTGCCAGCAGCGGGCTAGCGGGGGGTGCGAACACCGGGGAGCTGTTTTTT. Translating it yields CASSGLAGGANTGELFF.

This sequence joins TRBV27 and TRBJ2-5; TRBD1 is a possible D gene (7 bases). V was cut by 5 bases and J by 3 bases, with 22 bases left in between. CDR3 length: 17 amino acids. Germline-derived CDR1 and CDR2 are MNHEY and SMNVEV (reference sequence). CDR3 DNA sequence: TGTGCCAGCAGTCCGCCCCCCCAGGGGGGTAGGAAAGAGACCCAGTACTTC. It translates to CASSPPPQGGRKETQYF.

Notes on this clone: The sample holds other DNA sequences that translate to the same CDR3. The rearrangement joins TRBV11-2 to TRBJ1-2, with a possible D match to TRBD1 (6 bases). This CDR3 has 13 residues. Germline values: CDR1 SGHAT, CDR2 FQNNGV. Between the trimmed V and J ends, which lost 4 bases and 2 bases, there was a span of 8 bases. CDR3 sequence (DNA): TGTGCCAGCAGCTCTACAGGGAACTATGGCTACACCTTC. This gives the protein CASSSTGNYGYTF.

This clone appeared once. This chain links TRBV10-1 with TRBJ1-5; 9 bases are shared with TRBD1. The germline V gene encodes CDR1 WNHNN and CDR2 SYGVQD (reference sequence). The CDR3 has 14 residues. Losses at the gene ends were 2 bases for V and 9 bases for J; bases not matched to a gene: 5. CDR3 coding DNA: TGCGCCAGCAGTGAGGGACAGGGGATCCCGCCCCAGCATTTT. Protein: CASSEGQGIPPQHF.

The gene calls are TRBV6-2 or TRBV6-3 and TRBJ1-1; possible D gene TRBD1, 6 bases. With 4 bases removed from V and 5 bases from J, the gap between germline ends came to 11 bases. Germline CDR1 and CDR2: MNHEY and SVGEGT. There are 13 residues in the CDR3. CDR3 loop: CASSWGQRTEAFF. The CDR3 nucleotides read TGTGCCAGCAGTTGGGGGCAGCGGACTGAAGCTTTCTTT.

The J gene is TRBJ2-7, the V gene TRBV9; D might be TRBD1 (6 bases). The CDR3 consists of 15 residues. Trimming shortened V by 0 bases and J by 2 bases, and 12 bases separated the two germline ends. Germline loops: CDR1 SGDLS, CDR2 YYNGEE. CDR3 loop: CASSVGTVPTYEQYF. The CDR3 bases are TGTGCCAGCAGCGTAGGGACAGTTCCTACCTACGAGCAGTACTTC.

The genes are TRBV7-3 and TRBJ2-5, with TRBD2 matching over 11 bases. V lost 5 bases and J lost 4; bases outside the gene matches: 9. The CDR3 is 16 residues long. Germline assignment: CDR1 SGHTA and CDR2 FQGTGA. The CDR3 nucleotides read TGTGCCAGCAGCCCGGGGACTAGCGGACTGTTAGAGACCCAGTACTTC. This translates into CASSPGTSGLLETQYF.

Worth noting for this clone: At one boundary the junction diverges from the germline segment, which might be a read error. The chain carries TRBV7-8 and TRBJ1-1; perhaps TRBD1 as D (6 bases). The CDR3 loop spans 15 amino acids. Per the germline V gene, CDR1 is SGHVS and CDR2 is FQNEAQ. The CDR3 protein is CASSQNRVGNAEAFF. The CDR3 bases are TGTGCCAGCAGCCAGAACAGGGTCGGGAACGCTGAAGCTTTCTTT.

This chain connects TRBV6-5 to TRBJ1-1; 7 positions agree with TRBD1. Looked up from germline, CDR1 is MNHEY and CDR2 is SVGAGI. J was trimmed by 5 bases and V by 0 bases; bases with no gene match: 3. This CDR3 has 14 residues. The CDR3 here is CASSYSEGATEAFF. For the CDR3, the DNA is TGTGCCAGCAGTTACTCGGAGGGGGCAACTGAAGCTTTCTTT.

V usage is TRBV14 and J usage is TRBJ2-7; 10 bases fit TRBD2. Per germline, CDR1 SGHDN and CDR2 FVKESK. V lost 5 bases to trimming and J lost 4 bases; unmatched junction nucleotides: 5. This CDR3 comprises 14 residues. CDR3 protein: CASSKAGGPYEQYF. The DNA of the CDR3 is TGTGCCAGCAGCAAAGCGGGAGGGCCTTACGAGCAGTACTTC.

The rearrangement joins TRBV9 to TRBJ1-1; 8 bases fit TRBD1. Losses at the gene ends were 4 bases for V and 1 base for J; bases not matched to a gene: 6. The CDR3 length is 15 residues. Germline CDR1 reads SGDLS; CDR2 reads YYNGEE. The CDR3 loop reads CASSLRTGQNTEAFF. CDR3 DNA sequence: TGTGCCAGCAGCCTCCGGACAGGGCAGAACACTGAAGCTTTCTTT.

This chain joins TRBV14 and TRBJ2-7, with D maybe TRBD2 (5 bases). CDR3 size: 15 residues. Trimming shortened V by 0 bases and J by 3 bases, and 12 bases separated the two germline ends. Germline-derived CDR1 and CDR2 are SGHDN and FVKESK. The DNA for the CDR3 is TGTGCCAGCAGCCAAGATTCGGGATGGGACTACGAGCAGTACTTC. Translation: CASSQDSGWDYEQYF.

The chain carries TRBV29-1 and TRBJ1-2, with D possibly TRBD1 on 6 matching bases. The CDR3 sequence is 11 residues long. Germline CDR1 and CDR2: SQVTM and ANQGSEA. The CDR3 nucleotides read TGCAGTTTTGGGGGCTGGGAAGGCTACACCTTC. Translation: CSFGGWEGYTF. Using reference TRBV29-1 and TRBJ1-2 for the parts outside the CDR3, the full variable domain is SAVISQKPSRDICQRGTSLTIQCQVDSQVTMMFWYRQQPGQSLTLIATANQGSEATYESGFVIDKFPISRPNLTFSTLTVSNMSPEDSSIYLCSFGGWEGYTFGSGTRLTVV.

The CDR3, as DNA: TGCGCCAGCAGTGGGGGGGAGCACTACGAGCAGTACTTC. This codes for CASSGGEHYEQYF. The V call is TRBV10-1, the J call TRBJ2-7; maybe TRBD2 (6 bases). The CDR3 covers 13 residues. CDR1 WNHNN and CDR2 SYGVQD come from the germline V gene (reference sequence). V was trimmed by 4 bases and J by 3 bases, leaving 10 bases between them.

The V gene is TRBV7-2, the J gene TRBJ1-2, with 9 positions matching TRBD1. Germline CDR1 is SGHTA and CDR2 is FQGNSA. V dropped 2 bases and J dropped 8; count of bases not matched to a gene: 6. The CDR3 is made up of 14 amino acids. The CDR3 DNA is TGTGCCAGCAGCTTATTGGAGACAGGGGGAGGCTACACCTTC. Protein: CASSLLETGGGYTF.

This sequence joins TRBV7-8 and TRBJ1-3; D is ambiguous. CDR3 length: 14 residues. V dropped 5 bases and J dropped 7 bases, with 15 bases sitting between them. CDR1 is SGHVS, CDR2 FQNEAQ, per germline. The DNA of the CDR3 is TGTGCCAGCAGCCCGAACCGGGTTGGGAACACCATATATTTT. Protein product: CASSPNRVGNTIYF.